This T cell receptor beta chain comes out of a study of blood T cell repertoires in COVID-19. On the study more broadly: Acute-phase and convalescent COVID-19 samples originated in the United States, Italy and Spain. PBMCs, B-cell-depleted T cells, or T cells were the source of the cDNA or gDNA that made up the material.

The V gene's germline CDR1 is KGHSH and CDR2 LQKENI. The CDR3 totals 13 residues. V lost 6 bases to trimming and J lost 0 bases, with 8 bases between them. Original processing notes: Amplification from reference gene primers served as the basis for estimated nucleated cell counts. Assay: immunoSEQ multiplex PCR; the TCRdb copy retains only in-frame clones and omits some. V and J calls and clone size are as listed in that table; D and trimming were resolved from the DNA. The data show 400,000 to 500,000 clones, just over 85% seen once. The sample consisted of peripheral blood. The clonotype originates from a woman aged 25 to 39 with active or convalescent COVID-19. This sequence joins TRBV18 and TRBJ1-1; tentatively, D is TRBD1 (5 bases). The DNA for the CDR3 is TGTGCCAGCTCGTCGGACATGAACACTGAAGCTTTCTTT. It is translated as CASSSDMNTEAFF.